This T cell receptor (beta chain) was identified during a study of shared clonotypes between healthy human individuals. Clones were sequenced by immunoSEQ multiplex PCR, and TCRdb holds only the in-frame ones, with some missing. The sample lists 150,000 to 200,000 clones; approximately 95% were seen once. This clone was counted between two and nine times. Its antigen is not identified. Study-level findings and limits: Despite large depth, rarefaction showed incomplete sorted-subset sequencing. Only blood was sampled, and tissue TCR repertoires likely differ from blood ones.

The germline V gene encodes CDR1 LNHDA and CDR2 SQIVND (reference sequence). Trimming took 3 bases from V and 4 from J, leaving 7 bases between them. The CDR3 length is 13 residues. The chain combines TRBV19 with TRBJ1-5; no firm D call. Specimen: naive CD4+ T cells sorted from blood. The subset here: CD45RA+ positively selected. The clonotype originates from a woman under 40 in good health. The CDR3 region is CASSMSGNQPQHF. CDR3 bases: TGTGCCAGTAGTATGTCCGGAAATCAGCCCCAGCATTTT. The whole variable domain, filled in from reference TRBV19 and TRBJ1-5, reads DGGITQSPKYLFRKEGQNVTLSCEQNLNHDAMYWYRQDPGQGLRLIYYSQIVNDFQKGDIAEGYSVSREKKESFPLTVTSAQKNPTAFYLCASSMSGNQPQHFGDGTRLSIL.